This entry lists 25 T cell receptor beta chains sequenced from one sample in a study of low-dose radiotherapy and immunotherapy resistance in tumors. The time point: after trial treatment. Stated treatment: LDRT plus nivolumab, ipilimumab, low-dose cyclophosphamide and aspirin (RACIN trial). Priming of first-strand cDNA relied on TRAV- and TRBV-specific primers (covering alpha and beta chains). A roughly 20-cycle PCR with a constant-region primer and V-primer adapter amplified TCRs. One entry per CDR3 protein results from TCRdb running MiXCR on the reads. The table records just over 90,000 distinct CDR3 sequences, 20% of them present only once. The source material was PBMCs, sampled after low-dose radiotherapy plus immunotherapy. These receptors came from a female donor with ovarian cancer.

At least ten counts were recorded for this clonotype. The chain links TRBV10-3 to TRBJ2-1; 8 bases line up with TRBD2. The CDR3 has 17 residues. V lost 4 bases to trimming and J lost 0 bases; unmatched junction nucleotides: 8. Germline loops: CDR1 ENHRY, CDR2 SYGVKD. CDR3 loop: CAISVLAGKSSYNEQFF. DNA for the CDR3: TGTGCCATCAGTGTGTTAGCGGGGAAGAGCTCCTACAATGAGCAGTTCTTC.

The chain is built from TRBV28 and TRBJ1-1; no clear D. The CDR3 length is 15 residues. The V and J ends lost 2 bases and 1 base respectively, with 11 bases between them. Germline assignment: CDR1 MDHEN and CDR2 SYDVKM. The CDR3 loop reads CASSLNPGPNTEAFF. As DNA, the CDR3 is TGTGCCAGCAGTTTAAATCCCGGACCGAACACTGAAGCTTTCTTT.

Remarks on this clonotype: It may be a read error: a sequence one base away is much more abundant. Without the conserved terminal phenylalanine or tryptophan, this CDR3 likely stems from a read error. The chain is built from TRBV6-2 or TRBV6-3 and TRBJ2-7, with 8 bases lining up with TRBD2. The CDR3 loop spans 16 amino acids. Germline CDR1 reads MNHEY; CDR2 reads SVGEGT. Germline trimming cut 5 bases from V and 0 bases from J; bases unmatched to any gene: 9. CDR3 bases: TGTGCCAGCAGTGGGACGGGGGGGCCGTCCTCCTACGAGCAGTACTCC. This gives the protein CASSGTGGPSSYEQYS.

A word on this clonotype: Given a far larger clone just one base away, this is likely a sequencing read error. The missing conserved phenylalanine or tryptophan at the end of this CDR3 makes a read error likely. J is TRBJ2-1 and V is TRBV6-2 or TRBV6-3; D gene unclear. The CDR3 loop spans 15 amino acids. Per germline, CDR1 MNHEY and CDR2 SVGEGT. V lost 6 bases to trimming and J lost 8 bases, with 20 bases between them. CDR3 loop: CASSSTDDLRDEQFL. CDR3 nucleotide sequence: TGTGCCAGCAGCTCCACCGACGACCTTAGGGATGAGCAGTTCTTA.

The sample holds many counts of this clonotype. The rearrangement uses TRBV6-2 or TRBV6-3 and TRBJ1-5; D is perhaps TRBD1 (5 bases). This CDR3 comprises 15 residues. Trimming removed 2 bases from V and 3 bases from J, with 11 bases in between. Per the germline V gene, CDR1 is MNHEY and CDR2 is SVGEGT. The CDR3 coding sequence is TGTGCCAGCAGTTACGGGCAGGGTTCCAATCAGCCCCAGCATTTT. Translation: CASSYGQGSNQPQHF.

The chain has TRBV4-2 and TRBJ2-7; D is perhaps TRBD1 (6 bases). CDR1 and CDR2 (germline): LGHNA, YNFKEQ. The CDR3 spans 14 residues. V was trimmed by 1 base and J by 5 bases, leaving 12 bases between them. The CDR3 loop is CASSQGGPGNEQYF. CDR3 DNA: TGTGCCAGCAGCCAAGGGGGGCCAGGCAACGAGCAGTACTTC.

CDR3 sequence (DNA): TGCGCCAGCAGTCAGCCTCAAATCCTTTCAGGGTACTCGTACAATGAGCAGTTCTTC. It codes for CASSQPQILSGYSYNEQFF. The chain recombines TRBV23-1 with TRBJ2-1; possibly TRBD1 for D (5 bases). TRBV23-1 is flagged as an ORF with uncertain function. Deletions cut 3 bases from V and 4 bases from J, with 25 bases between. This CDR3 comprises 19 residues.

This clonotype has more than one count but fewer than ten. The CDR3 coding sequence is TGTGCCAGCAGGGTTATTCTCAGGGGCACTGAAGCTTTCTTT. Translating it yields CASRVILRGTEAFF. This sequence joins TRBV6-5 and TRBJ1-1; perhaps TRBD1 as D (6 bases). The CDR3 consists of 14 residues. The germline gives CDR1 MNHEY, CDR2 SVGAGI. Trimming removed 6 bases at V and 4 bases at J, with 15 bases between.

This clonotype was found many times. The V call is TRBV6-2 or TRBV6-3, the J call TRBJ2-7; TRBD1 matches 7 bases. The V gene's germline CDR1 is MNHEY and CDR2 SVGEGT. The CDR3 covers 14 residues. V dropped 6 bases and J dropped 0; count of bases not matched to a gene: 5. The CDR3 DNA is TGTGCCAGCAGCCCCGACAGGGTCTCCTACGAGCAGTACTTC. Its protein product is CASSPDRVSYEQYF.

The rearrangement links TRBV25-1 to TRBJ1-4, with unresolved D. V was shortened by 4 bases and J by 8 bases, with 17 bases between the two germline ends. The CDR3 totals 15 residues. Germline-derived CDR1 and CDR2 are MGHDK and SYGVNS. This chain's CDR3 is CASSAVDFVREKLFF. The DNA for the CDR3 is TGTGCCAGCAGTGCTGTGGATTTTGTTAGGGAAAAACTGTTTTTT.

This clonotype came up many times. The chain links TRBV7-9 to TRBJ1-5; the D is unclear. The germline V and J ends were trimmed by 6 bases and 3 bases, with 12 bases remaining between them. CDR1 and CDR2 (germline): SEHNR, FQNEAQ (reference sequence). This CDR3 has 14 amino acids. The CDR3 region is CASRSQSNNQPQHF. The CDR3 nucleotides are TGTGCCAGCAGGTCTCAAAGCAACAATCAGCCCCAGCATTTT.

This clonotype has at least ten counts. The chain couples TRBV15 to TRBJ2-7; tentatively, D is TRBD2 (5 bases). The CDR3 runs 15 residues. Germline loops: CDR1 LNHNV, CDR2 YYDKDF (reference sequence). The V gene lost 4 bases and the J gene lost 0 bases, with 13 bases spanning the gap. The CDR3 DNA follows: TGTGCCACCAGCAAGACAATGGGGAGCTCCTACGAGCAGTACTTC. Translated, it gives CATSKTMGSSYEQYF.

With respect to this clonotype: A read error likely explains this, since a far larger clone differs by one base. The CDR3 here is CASSFLGLDLYEQYF. In DNA, the CDR3 is TGTGCCAGCAGCTTCCTGGGGCTCGACCTGTACGAGCAGTACTTC. The V call is TRBV5-3, the J call TRBJ2-7; tentative D call: TRBD1 (5 bases). TRBV5-3 is classed as an ORF, of uncertain function. The CDR3 length is 15 residues.

This clonotype was counted ten times or more. The chain joins TRBV7-2 to TRBJ2-5; 8 bases line up with TRBD2. V was clipped by 0 bases and J by 5 bases; unmatched bases: 5. This CDR3 has 15 amino acids. Germline loops: CDR1 SGHTA, CDR2 FQGNSA. CDR3 protein: CASSLARAGVETQYF. CDR3 sequence (DNA): TGTGCCAGCAGCTTAGCGCGAGCGGGAGTTGAGACCCAGTACTTC.

This clonotype was counted many times. The chain couples TRBV29-1 to TRBJ1-2, with a weak D call TRBD1 (6 bases). Germline V gene lookup returns CDR1 SQVTM and CDR2 ANQGSEA. V was cut by 8 bases and J by 5 bases, with 15 bases left in between. CDR3 size: 12 residues. CDR3 region: CSTHRGAYGYTF. The CDR3 bases are TGCAGCACTCATCGGGGGGCTTATGGCTACACCTTC.

CDR3 residues: CASSLDGSVGTEAWNEQFF. CDR3 DNA sequence: TGTGCCAGCAGCTTAGACGGCAGCGTCGGGACAGAAGCTTGGAATGAGCAGTTCTTC. The chain carries TRBV7-2 and TRBJ2-1; 7 positions agree with TRBD1. The V and J ends lost 1 base and 7 bases, in that order; junction bases with no gene match: 19. Germline CDR1 SGHTA, CDR2 FQGNSA. CDR3 length: 19 amino acids.

This clonotype was seen ten or more times. The V and J genes are TRBV25-1 and TRBJ2-7; 7 nucleotides line up with TRBD1. Germline V gene sequence: CDR1 MGHDK, CDR2 SYGVNS. V was pared by 7 bases and J by 5 bases, with 5 bases of the junction left unmatched. This CDR3 spans 12 amino acids. The CDR3 is CASTRQGNEQYF. CDR3 coding DNA: TGTGCCAGCACCCGACAGGGAAACGAGCAGTACTTC.

This clonotype was observed at least ten times. The chain carries TRBV19 and TRBJ1-5; no definite D call. Germline CDR1 LNHDA, CDR2 SQIVND (reference sequence). This CDR3 is 14 amino acids long. V lost 8 bases and J 1 base, leaving 12 bases between the germline ends. The CDR3 nucleotides are TGTGCCAGTCAGTGGGCGGGGAGCAATCAGCCCCAGCATTTT. Its translation is CASQWAGSNQPQHF.

Concerning this clonotype: A far larger clone is one nucleotide away, so this likely arose from a read error. This rearrangement joins TRBV7-2 to TRBJ2-1, with 7 bases matching TRBD2. Losses at the gene ends were 0 bases for V and 8 bases for J; bases not matched to a gene: 10. CDR3 length: 16 amino acids. Germline V lookup: CDR1 SGHTA, CDR2 FQGNSA. The CDR3 DNA is TGTGCCAGCAGCTTAGCATGGCTAGCGGAAGAGGATGAGCAGTTCTTC. This translates into CASSLAWLAEEDEQFF.

Many counts were recorded for this clonotype. This chain uses TRBV6-2 or TRBV6-3 with TRBJ2-3, with 12 bases aligning to TRBD2. The length of the CDR3 is 15 residues. Germline lookup yields CDR1 MNHEY and CDR2 SVGEGT. J gave up 5 bases and V 7 bases, and 7 bases lay outside the gene matches. The CDR3 DNA is TGTGCCAGCACCGAGGGGGGACTAGCGGGAGATACGCAGTATTTT. This translates into CASTEGGLAGDTQYF.

Only a few counts were recorded for this clonotype. This chain uses TRBV5-1 with TRBJ2-5; 7 nucleotides agree with TRBD2. CDR1 and CDR2 from the germline V gene are SGHRS and YFSETQ. The CDR3 has 15 amino acids. Trimming took 0 bases from V and 11 from J; bases not matched to a gene: 13. The CDR3 reads CASSLAGGSYNEQYF. CDR3 DNA: TGCGCCAGCAGCTTGGCGGGAGGCTCCTACAATGAGCAGTACTTC.

This clonotype has a count of ten or more. CDR3: CSASPSAPGDEQFF. In DNA, the CDR3 is TGCAGTGCTTCTCCTAGCGCCCCCGGGGATGAGCAGTTCTTC. The chain joins TRBV20-1 to TRBJ2-1; D possibly corresponds to TRBD2 (6 bases). V was clipped by 5 bases and J by 8 bases, with 19 bases between them. This CDR3 has 14 residues. Germline V gene data show CDR1 as DFQATT and CDR2 as SNEGSKA (reference sequence).

This clonotype was detected many times. The rearrangement uses TRBV14 and TRBJ2-7; D perhaps matches TRBD2 (6 bases). The germline gives CDR1 SGHDN, CDR2 FVKESK. The V end was cut by 1 base, the J end by 7 bases, with 14 bases between. The CDR3 covers 14 residues. In nucleotides, the CDR3 is TGTGCCAGCAGCCAAGCCCATGGAGGGCGGGAGCAGTACTTC. Protein sequence: CASSQAHGGREQYF.

In this sample, this clonotype turned up many times. This chain uses TRBV3-1 with TRBJ1-1; the D is unclear. CDR3 length: 14 amino acids. V was cut by 5 bases and J by 1 base, with 11 bases left in between. Germline lookup yields CDR1 LGHDT and CDR2 YNNKEL (reference sequence). DNA of the CDR3: TGTGCCAGCAGCAGGTACTACAGGAACACTGAAGCTTTCTTT. Amino acids: CASSRYYRNTEAFF.

Note on this clonotype: The DNA is left out, because the CDR3 cannot be placed on it with certainty; the CDR3 is given as TCRdb lists it. The rearrangement joins TRBV28 to TRBJ2-2; the DNA was not compared with TRBD2, the D call given in the table. Germline V lookup: CDR1 MDHEN, CDR2 SYDVKM. The CDR3 is made up of 16 amino acids, end residues included. CDR3 sequence: CASTLGGGYAGELFFF.